One sample yielded the 16 T cell receptor beta chains listed below, sequenced in a study of T cells in Graves' hyperthyroidism and ophthalmopathy. TCR beta CDR3 sequences were amplified from RNA transcripts. The HTBI primer set served for first-round RT-PCR of the TCR CDR3. TCRdb re-derived calls from the multiplex PCR reads in MiXCR, one entry per CDR3 protein. This sample has around 690,000 distinct CDR3 sequences, with around a sixth found just once. The specimen sequenced was blood. The origin of the receptors is a man aged 50 or older with Graves' hyperthyroidism.

This chain connects TRBV27 to TRBJ2-7, with D uncertain. The germline gives CDR1 MNHEY, CDR2 SMNVEV (reference sequence). Trimming removed 4 bases from V and 6 bases from J, with 13 bases in between. The CDR3 loop spans 13 amino acids. The CDR3 loop reads CASSYTLLSEQYF. As DNA, the CDR3 is TGTGCCAGCAGTTACACCCTCTTGAGCGAGCAGTACTTC.

The sample holds many counts of this clonotype. The chain recombines TRBV2 with TRBJ1-1, with D perhaps matching TRBD1 (5 bases). V dropped 11 bases and J dropped 2 bases, with 18 bases sitting between them. CDR1 SNHLY and CDR2 FYNNEI come from the germline V gene. This CDR3 region has 14 residues. Here the CDR3 DNA reads TGTGCCGGCCATGGGGGTATCCAAAACACTGAAGCTTTCTTT. Its protein product is CAGHGGIQNTEAFF.

The chain is built from TRBV20-1 and TRBJ2-7; 9 bases agree with TRBD1. Trimming cost V 5 bases and J 7 bases; bases outside gene matches: 15. There are 15 residues in the CDR3. In germline, CDR1 is DFQATT, CDR2 SNEGSKA (reference sequence). CDR3 DNA sequence: TGCAGTGCTCCCTCATTTTTACAGGGGGCTGAAGAGCAGTACTTC. The encoded protein is CSAPSFLQGAEEQYF.

This clonotype was detected ten times or more. The rearrangement uses TRBV19 and TRBJ1-2, with D possibly matching TRBD1 (6 bases). Trimming cost V 7 bases and J 1 base, with 16 bases left between them. Germline values: CDR1 LNHDA, CDR2 SQIVND (reference sequence). This CDR3 region has 15 residues. In DNA form, the CDR3 reads TGTGCCAGTACCCCAGGACAGATTCATAACTATGGCTACACCTTC. Translation gives CASTPGQIHNYGYTF.

This clonotype was found many times. The chain combines TRBV12-3 or TRBV12-4 with TRBJ1-5; D gene ambiguous. The CDR3 covers 13 residues. Trimming stripped 7 bases from V and 0 bases from J, with 7 bases between. The CDR3 is CASNKNSNQPQHF. The CDR3 nucleotides are TGTGCCAGCAATAAAAATAGCAATCAGCCCCAGCATTTT.

This clonotype was seen ten or more times. V and J are TRBV7-2 and TRBJ2-1; weak D call: TRBD2 (6 bases). The CDR3 is 16 amino acids. With 2 bases removed from V and 2 bases from J, the gap between germline ends came to 13 bases. Germline V CDR1 and CDR2: SGHTA, FQGNSA. The CDR3, as DNA: TGTGCCAGCAGCTTATTTGGGAGGTACACCTACAATGAGCAGTTCTTC. This sequence encodes CASSLFGRYTYNEQFF. Full variable domain (outside the CDR3, taken from reference TRBV7-2 and TRBJ2-1): GAGVSQSPSNKVTEKGKDVELRCDPISGHTALYWYRQSLGQGLEFLIYFQGNSAPDKSGLPSDRFSAERTGGSVSTLTIQRTQQEDSAVYLCASSLFGRYTYNEQFFGPGTRLTVL.

The genes are TRBV7-3 and TRBJ1-5, with TRBD1 matching 7 bases. The CDR3 spans 14 residues. V was pared by 4 bases and J by 5 bases, with 5 bases of the junction left unmatched. CDR1 SGHTA and CDR2 FQGTGA come from the germline V gene. The CDR3 region has the DNA TGTGCCAGCAGCTCCGGGACAGATCATCAGCCCCAGCATTTT. It is translated as CASSSGTDHQPQHF.

This clonotype has more than one count but fewer than ten. In nucleotides, the CDR3 is TGCAGTGCTAGGGGACAGGCTCGTCCTGAAGCTTTCTTT. It translates to CSARGQARPEAFF. The chain links TRBV20-1 to TRBJ1-1, with 8 bases lining up with TRBD1. V was clipped by 3 bases and J by 6 bases; unmatched bases: 6. Germline V lookup: CDR1 DFQATT, CDR2 SNEGSKA (reference sequence). The CDR3 is made up of 13 amino acids.

This clonotype was seen repeatedly, ten times or more. J is TRBJ1-5 and V is TRBV20-1, with a weak D call TRBD1 (5 bases). V was clipped by 3 bases and J by 5 bases, with 14 bases between them. The CDR3 spans 14 residues. From germline, CDR1 is DFQATT and CDR2 SNEGSKA (reference sequence). The CDR3 sequence: CSARVAGTDQPQHF. The CDR3 nucleotides are TGCAGTGCTAGGGTCGCAGGGACCGATCAGCCCCAGCATTTT.

This clonotype was found many times. The chain is built from TRBV27 and TRBJ2-1, with 10 positions matching TRBD2. This CDR3 comprises 16 residues. CDR1 and CDR2 (germline): MNHEY, SMNVEV (reference sequence). V gave up 0 bases and J gave up 7 bases; unmatched junction bases: 6. CDR3 sequence: CASSLSFGLAANEQFF. Written as DNA, the CDR3 is TGTGCCAGCAGTTTATCCTTCGGACTAGCGGCGAATGAGCAGTTCTTC.

V gene TRBV19 combines with J gene TRBJ1-2; maybe TRBD1 (6 bases). The CDR3 loop spans 15 amino acids. Trimming pared 8 bases from V and 6 bases from J, leaving 22 bases between. Germline CDR1 is LNHDA and CDR2 is SQIVND (reference sequence). The CDR3 sequence is CASRFSGGSNHGYTF. The CDR3 coding sequence is TGTGCCAGTCGTTTTTCTGGGGGCTCCAACCATGGCTACACCTTC.

This clonotype was detected ten times or more. V and J are TRBV6-5 and TRBJ1-1, with D perhaps TRBD1 (5 bases). V gave up 4 bases and J gave up 4 bases, with 10 bases separating them. The CDR3 totals 13 residues. Germline CDR1 MNHEY, CDR2 SVGAGI. The CDR3 bases are TGTGCCAGCAGTTTGCGGGGCCGCACTGAAGCTTTCTTT. It encodes CASSLRGRTEAFF.

Turning to this clonotype: A read error is possible here, since a much larger clone lies one base away. The CDR3 ends on some other residue instead of the conserved phenylalanine or tryptophan, so this is likely a read error. This chain joins TRBV7-2 and TRBJ1-4; D perhaps matches TRBD1 (6 bases). The CDR3 is made up of 15 amino acids. V was pared by 7 bases and J by 5 bases, with 17 bases between. CDR1 and CDR2 (germline): SGHTA, FQGNSA. CDR3 bases: TGTGCCAGCACCAAATCGGACAGTACCAATGAAAAACTGTTTTCT. Its protein is CASTKSDSTNEKLFS.

As DNA, the CDR3 is TGCGCCAGCAGCTTGTATTCCCTAGCGGGAGGCCCCCGAAGACGCTCCTACAATGAGCAGTTCTTC. This gives the protein CASSLYSLAGGPRRRSYNEQFF. The chain has TRBV5-1 and TRBJ2-1; TRBD2 matches at 11 bases. Germline V CDR1 and CDR2: SGHRS, YFSETQ. The CDR3 totals 22 residues. Trimming cost V 1 base and J 0 bases; bases outside gene matches: 18.

This clonotype was counted a few times. This clone may be a read error of a much larger clone one base away. The rearrangement joins TRBV28 to TRBJ2-6; D not certain. V was clipped by 2 bases and J by 0 bases, with 5 bases between them. The CDR3 is made up of 15 amino acids. CDR1 is MDHEN, CDR2 SYDVKM, per germline. The CDR3 DNA is TGTGCCAGCAGTTTACAGTTCTCTGGGGCCAACGTCCTGACTTTC. Translating gives CASSLQFSGANVLTF.

In its sample, this clonotype was seen many times. The chain has TRBV27 and TRBJ2-7; D gene unclear. The length of the CDR3 is 15 residues. Germline V CDR1 and CDR2: MNHEY, SMNVEV (reference sequence). V was shortened by 0 bases and J by 2 bases, with 11 bases between the two germline ends. The DNA for the CDR3 is TGTGCCAGCAGTTTATCAAATCCAGCTACCTACGAGCAGTACTTC. It translates to CASSLSNPATYEQYF.